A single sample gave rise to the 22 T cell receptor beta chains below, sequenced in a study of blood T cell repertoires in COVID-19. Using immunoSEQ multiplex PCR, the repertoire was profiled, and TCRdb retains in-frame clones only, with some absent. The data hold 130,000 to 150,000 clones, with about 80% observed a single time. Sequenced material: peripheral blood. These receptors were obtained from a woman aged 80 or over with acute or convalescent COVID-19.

The CDR3 nucleotides are TGTGCCATCAGTGAACAGCTTGGGCGGACAGGTTTCCTGGGAGGAAACACCATATATTTT. This sequence encodes CAISEQLGRTGFLGGNTIYF. The chain has TRBV10-3 and TRBJ1-3; 7 bases line up with TRBD1. In germline, CDR1 is ENHRY, CDR2 SYGVKD. The V gene end was trimmed by 3 bases and the J gene end by 4 bases; junction bases not matched to a gene: 21. The CDR3 has 20 residues.

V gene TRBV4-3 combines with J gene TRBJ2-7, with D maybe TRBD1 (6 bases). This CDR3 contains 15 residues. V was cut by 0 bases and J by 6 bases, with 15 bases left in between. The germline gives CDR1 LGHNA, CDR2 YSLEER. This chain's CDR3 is CASSQDRTGFGEQYF. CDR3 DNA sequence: TGCGCCAGCAGCCAAGATCGCACAGGGTTTGGCGAGCAGTACTTC.

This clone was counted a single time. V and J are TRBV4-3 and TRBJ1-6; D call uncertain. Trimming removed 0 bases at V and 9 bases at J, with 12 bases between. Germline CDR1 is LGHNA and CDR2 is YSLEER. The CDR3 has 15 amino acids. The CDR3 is CASSQDIQSSSPLHF. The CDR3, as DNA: TGCGCCAGCAGCCAAGATATACAAAGTTCTTCACCCCTCCACTTT.

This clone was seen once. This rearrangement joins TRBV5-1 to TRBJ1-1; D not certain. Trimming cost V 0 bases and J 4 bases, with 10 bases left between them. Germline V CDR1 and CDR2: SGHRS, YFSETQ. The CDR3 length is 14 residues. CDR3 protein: CASSLAGRGTEAFF. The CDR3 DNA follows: TGCGCCAGCAGCTTGGCAGGCCGGGGCACTGAAGCTTTCTTT.

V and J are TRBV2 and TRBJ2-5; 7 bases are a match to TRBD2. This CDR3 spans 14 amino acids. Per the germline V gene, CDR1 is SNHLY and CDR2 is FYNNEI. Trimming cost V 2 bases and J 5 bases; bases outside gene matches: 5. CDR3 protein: CASSERPRGETQYF. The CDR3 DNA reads TGTGCCAGCAGTGAAAGGCCGCGGGGGGAGACCCAGTACTTC.

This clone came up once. CDR3 sequence reads: CASSPVRTFGYTF. The DNA of the CDR3 is TGTGCCAGCAGTCCCGTCCGGACATTTGGCTACACCTTC. V usage is TRBV3-1 (or the pseudogene TRBV3-2) and J usage is TRBJ1-2, with a tentative D call TRBD1 (5 bases). CDR3 length: 13 amino acids. V was cut by 6 bases and J by 7 bases, with 15 bases left in between. From germline, CDR1 is LGHDT and CDR2 YNNKEL (reference sequence).

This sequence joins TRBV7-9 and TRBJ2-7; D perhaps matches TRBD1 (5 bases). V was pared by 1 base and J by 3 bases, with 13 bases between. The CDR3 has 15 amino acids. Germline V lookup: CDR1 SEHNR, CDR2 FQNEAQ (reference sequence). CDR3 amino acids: CASSLGSGSLYEQYF. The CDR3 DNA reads TGTGCCAGCAGCTTAGGGTCAGGGTCCCTCTACGAGCAGTACTTC.

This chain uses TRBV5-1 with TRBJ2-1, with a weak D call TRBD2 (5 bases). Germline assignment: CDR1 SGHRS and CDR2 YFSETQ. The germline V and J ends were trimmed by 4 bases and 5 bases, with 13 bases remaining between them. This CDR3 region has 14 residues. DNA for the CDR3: TGCGCCAGCAGCACACCGGGAAGTAACAATGAGCAGTTCTTC. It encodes CASSTPGSNNEQFF.

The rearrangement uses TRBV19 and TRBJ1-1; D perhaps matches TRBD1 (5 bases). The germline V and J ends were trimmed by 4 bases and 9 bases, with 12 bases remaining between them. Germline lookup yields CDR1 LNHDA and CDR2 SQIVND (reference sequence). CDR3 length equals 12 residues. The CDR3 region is CASSTYRIKAFF. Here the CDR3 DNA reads TGTGCCAGTAGTACCTACAGGATTAAAGCTTTCTTT.

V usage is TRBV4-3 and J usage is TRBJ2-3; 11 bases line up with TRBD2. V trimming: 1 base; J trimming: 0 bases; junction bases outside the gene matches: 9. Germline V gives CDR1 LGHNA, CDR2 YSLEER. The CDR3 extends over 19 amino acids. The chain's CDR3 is CASSQGLAGGRSSTDTQYF. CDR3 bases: TGCGCCAGCAGCCAAGGCCTAGCGGGGGGAAGATCTAGCACAGATACGCAGTATTTT.

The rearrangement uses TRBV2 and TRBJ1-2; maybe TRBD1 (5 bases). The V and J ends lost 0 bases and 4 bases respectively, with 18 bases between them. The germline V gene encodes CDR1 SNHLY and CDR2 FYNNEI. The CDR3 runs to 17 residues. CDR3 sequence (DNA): TGTGCCAGCAGTGAAGCGGGGGGAGGGCGCGGACTCTATGGCTACACCTTC. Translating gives CASSEAGGGRGLYGYTF.

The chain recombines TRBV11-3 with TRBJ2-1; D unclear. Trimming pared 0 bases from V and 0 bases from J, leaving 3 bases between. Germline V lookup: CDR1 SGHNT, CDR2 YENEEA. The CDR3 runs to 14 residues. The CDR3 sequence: CASSLDSSYNEQFF. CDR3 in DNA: TGTGCCAGCAGCTTAGACAGCTCCTACAATGAGCAGTTCTTC. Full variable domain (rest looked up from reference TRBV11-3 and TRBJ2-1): EAGVVQSPRYKIIEKKQPVAFWCNPISGHNTLYWYLQNLGQGPELLIRYENEEAVDDSQLPKDRFSAERLKGVDSTLKIQPAELGDSAVYLCASSLDSSYNEQFFGPGTRLTVL.

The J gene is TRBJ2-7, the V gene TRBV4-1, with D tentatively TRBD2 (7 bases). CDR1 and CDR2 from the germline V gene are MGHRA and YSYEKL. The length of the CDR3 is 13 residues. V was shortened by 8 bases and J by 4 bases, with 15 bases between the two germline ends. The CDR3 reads CASGGARSYEQYF. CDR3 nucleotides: TGCGCCAGCGGGGGGGCGAGGAGTTACGAGCAGTACTTC.

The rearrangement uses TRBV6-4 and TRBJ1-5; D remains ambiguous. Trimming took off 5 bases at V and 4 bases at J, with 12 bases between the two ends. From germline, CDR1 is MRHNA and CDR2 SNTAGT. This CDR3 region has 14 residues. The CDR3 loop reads CASSPGSANQPQHF. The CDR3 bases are TGTGCCAGCAGTCCGGGATCCGCTAATCAGCCCCAGCATTTT.

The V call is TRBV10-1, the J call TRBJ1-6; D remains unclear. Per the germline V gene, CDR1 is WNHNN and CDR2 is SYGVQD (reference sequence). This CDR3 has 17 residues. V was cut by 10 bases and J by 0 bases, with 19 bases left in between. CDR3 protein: CATPCRPVISYNSPLHF. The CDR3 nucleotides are TGCGCCACCCCCTGCCGCCCAGTTATCTCCTATAATTCACCCCTCCACTTT.

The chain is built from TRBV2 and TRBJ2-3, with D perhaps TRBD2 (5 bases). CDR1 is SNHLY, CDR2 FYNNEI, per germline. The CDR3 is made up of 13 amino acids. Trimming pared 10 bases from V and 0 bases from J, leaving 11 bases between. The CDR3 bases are TGTGCCATCCGGACTCCTAGCACAGATACGCAGTATTTT. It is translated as CAIRTPSTDTQYF. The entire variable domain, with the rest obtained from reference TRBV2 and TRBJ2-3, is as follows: EPEVTQTPSHQVTQMGQEVILRCVPISNHLYFYWYRQILGQKVEFLVSFYNNEISEKSEIFDDQFSVERPDGSNFTLKIRSTKLEDSAMYFCAIRTPSTDTQYFGPGTRLTVL.

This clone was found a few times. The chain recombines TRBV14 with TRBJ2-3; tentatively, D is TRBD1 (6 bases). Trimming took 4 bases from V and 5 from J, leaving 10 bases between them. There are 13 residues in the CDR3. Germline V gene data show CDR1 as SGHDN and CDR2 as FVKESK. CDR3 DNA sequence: TGTGCCAGCAGCCCCCAGGGGAGAGATACGCAGTATTTT. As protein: CASSPQGRDTQYF.

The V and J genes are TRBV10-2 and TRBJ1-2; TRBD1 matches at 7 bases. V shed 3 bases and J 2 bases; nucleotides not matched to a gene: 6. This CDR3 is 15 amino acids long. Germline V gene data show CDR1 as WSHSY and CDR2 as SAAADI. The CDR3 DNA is TGCGCCAGCAGTGATTCGGCCAGGGGGAACTATGGCTACACCTTC. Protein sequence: CASSDSARGNYGYTF.

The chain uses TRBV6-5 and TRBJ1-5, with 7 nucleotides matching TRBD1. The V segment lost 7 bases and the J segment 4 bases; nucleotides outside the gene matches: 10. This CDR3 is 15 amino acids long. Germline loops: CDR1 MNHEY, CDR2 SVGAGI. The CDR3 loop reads CASKPQGGWNQPQHF. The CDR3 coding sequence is TGTGCCAGCAAACCCCAGGGGGGTTGGAATCAGCCCCAGCATTTT.

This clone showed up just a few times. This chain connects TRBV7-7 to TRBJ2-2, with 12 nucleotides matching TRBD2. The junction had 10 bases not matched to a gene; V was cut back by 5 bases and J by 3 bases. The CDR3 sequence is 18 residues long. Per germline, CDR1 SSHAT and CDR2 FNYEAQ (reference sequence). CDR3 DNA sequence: TGTGCCAGCAGCGATGGGAGACTAGCGGGGGCCTACACCGGGGAGCTGTTTTTT. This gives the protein CASSDGRLAGAYTGELFF.

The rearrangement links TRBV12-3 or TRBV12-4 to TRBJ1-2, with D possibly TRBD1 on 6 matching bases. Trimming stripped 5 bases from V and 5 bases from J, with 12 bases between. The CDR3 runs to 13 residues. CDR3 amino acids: CASSQTGQYGYTF. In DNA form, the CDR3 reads TGTGCCAGCAGTCAGACTGGACAGTATGGCTACACCTTC.

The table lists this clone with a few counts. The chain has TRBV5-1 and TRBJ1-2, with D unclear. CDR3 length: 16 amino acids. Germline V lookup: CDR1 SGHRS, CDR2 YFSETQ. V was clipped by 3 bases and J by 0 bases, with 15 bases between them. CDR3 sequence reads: CASSSSWTGSNYGYTF. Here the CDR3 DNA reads TGCGCCAGCAGCTCTTCATGGACGGGATCTAACTATGGCTACACCTTC.